This TCR beta chain was found in a study of OX40 agonist ivuxolimab in advanced cancers. Method: immunoSEQ multiplex PCR; TCRdb's copy keeps in-frame clones and lacks some. The top ten hold around 0.28% of the sample, which has about 150,000 clones, 90% to 95% seen once. Germline V gene lookup returns CDR1 ENHRY and CDR2 SYGVKD. V dropped 7 bases and J dropped 2 bases, with 14 bases sitting between them. CDR3 length equals 14 residues. The chain links TRBV10-3 to TRBJ1-2; D is uncertain. The material was CD4+ or CD8+ T cells sorted from blood, obtained in a trial of the OX40 agonist ivuxolimab. The receptor's source is an adult with an advanced solid tumor such as melanoma, head and neck, liver or kidney cancer. DNA of the CDR3: TGTGCCATCACAGACATCCTAACCAACTATGGCTACACCTTC. Its protein is CAITDILTNYGYTF.